What follows are 10 T cell receptor beta chains derived from one specimen sequenced in a study of T cell clonality in common variable immunodeficiency. Sequencing used immunoSEQ multiplex PCR; TCRdb keeps in-frame clones, though not all of them. Singletons are absent from the sample, which has roughly 79,000 clones. The sequencing input was peripheral blood mononuclear cells. Source of these receptors: a person aged 18 to 75 in good health.

This clone was seen ten or more times. The read comes to an end 3 residues before the CDR3 does, leaving the germline J gene to fill in the end. This rearrangement joins TRBV20-1 to TRBJ2-1; unclear D gene. In germline, CDR1 is DFQATT, CDR2 SNEGSKA (reference sequence). The V gene lost 6 bases and the J gene lost 3 bases, with 15 bases spanning the gap. There are 14 residues in the CDR3. CDR3 residues: CSATLVFGYNEQFF. Partial CDR3 DNA: TGCAGTGCCACCCTAGTGTTCGGCTACAATGAG.

This clone was counted ten times or more. CDR3: CASRTATSGQGANSPLHF. The DNA read from the CDR3 is TGTGCCAGCAGGACTGCAACGTCAGGGCAGGGGGCGAATTCACCC. The chain uses TRBV28 and TRBJ1-6; TRBD1 matches at 8 bases. The read falls 3 residues short of the CDR3 end, and the missing part is taken from the germline J gene. Looked up from germline, CDR1 is MDHEN and CDR2 is SYDVKM. The CDR3 runs 18 residues. The ends lost 6 bases at V and 7 bases at J; junction bases unmatched: 17.

This clone was recorded at least ten times. Germline and junction disagree at one end, which may indicate a read error. The read finishes 3 residues shy of the CDR3 end, and the germline J gene is used to complete it. The gene calls are TRBV10-3 and TRBJ2-7; 9 bases align to TRBD2. Germline CDR1 ENHRY, CDR2 SYGVKD. The CDR3 is 13 residues long. The CDR3 loop reads CALRPSGNYEQYF. The CDR3 bases that were read are TGTGCCCTCAGGCCTAGCGGGAACTACGAG.

This clone has at least ten counts. The read terminates 3 residues before the CDR3 end, so the remaining end is supplied by the germline J gene. The chain couples TRBV7-3 to TRBJ2-1; 8 bases agree with TRBD2. CDR1 SGHTA and CDR2 FQGTGA come from the germline V gene. There are 15 residues in the CDR3. J gave up 5 bases and V 5 bases, and 8 bases lay outside the gene matches. The covered CDR3 bases are TGTGCCAGCAGCCAAGACGGGACTAGACACAATGAG. Its translation: CASSQDGTRHNE. The entire CDR3 reads CASSQDGTRHNEQFF.

This clone was detected many times. The CDR3 DNA, read in part, is TGCAGTGCTACAATTAGCGGCTACAATGAG. Protein sequence: CSATISGYNE. The whole CDR3 region reads CSATISGYNEQFF. The chain carries TRBV20-1 and TRBJ2-1; D possibly corresponds to TRBD2 (6 bases). The sequence runs out 3 residues before the end of the CDR3; the remainder is reconstructed from the germline J gene. The CDR3 runs to 13 residues. Looked up from germline, CDR1 is DFQATT and CDR2 is SNEGSKA (reference sequence). Trimming stripped 4 bases from V and 3 bases from J, with 10 bases between.

This clone was picked up many times. A read error may produce the germline difference seen at one junction end. Read coverage stops 3 residues before the CDR3 terminus; the germline J gene supplies the remainder. This rearrangement joins TRBV4-2 to TRBJ2-3; 10 nucleotides align to TRBD2. Germline CDR1 and CDR2: LGHNA and YNFKEQ. The CDR3 sequence is 18 residues long. The part of the CDR3 DNA that was read is TGCGCCAGCAGCCAGCAACCCATGACTAGCGGGTCCGCAGATACG. It is translated as CASSQQPMTSGSADT. The whole CDR3 reads CASSQQPMTSGSADTQYF.

This clone was counted many times. The DNA ends 3 residues before the CDR3 does, and the rest of the CDR3 is filled in from the germline J gene. The chain joins TRBV5-6 to TRBJ2-3; maybe TRBD2 (6 bases). This CDR3 contains 15 residues. Germline V gene lookup returns CDR1 SGHDT and CDR2 YYEEEE. V lost 2 bases and J lost 3, with 13 bases in between. This CDR3 reads CASSFTGTGTDTQYF. Partial CDR3 DNA: TGTGCCAGCAGCTTTACGGGGACTGGGACAGATACG.

This clone was detected many times. The CDR3 end is not reached by the read, which stops 3 residues before it; the germline J gene fills it in. V is TRBV10-2 and J is TRBJ1-4, with a possible D match to TRBD1 (6 bases). The CDR3 consists of 16 residues. In germline, CDR1 is WSHSY, CDR2 SAAADI. V was pared by 3 bases and J by 8 bases, with 19 bases between. CDR3 sequence reads: CASSEGTRAGEEKLFF. CDR3 DNA, as far as it was read: TGCGCCAGCAGTGAAGGGACACGGGCGGGTGAGGAAAAA.

Many counts were recorded for this clone. The DNA ends 3 residues before the CDR3 does, and the rest of the CDR3 is filled in from the germline J gene. In the same sample, other DNA sequences code for this CDR3. The chain uses TRBV6-1 and TRBJ1-2, with 7 positions matching TRBD1. The ends lost 8 bases at V and 4 bases at J; junction bases unmatched: 10. The length of the CDR3 is 14 residues. Germline loops: CDR1 MNHNS, CDR2 SASEGT. The sequenced part of the CDR3 DNA is TGTGCCAGCCGTGCCGGGACAGTGGGCTATGGC. This codes for CASRAGTVGYG. The whole CDR3 reads CASRAGTVGYGYTF.

This clone was picked up many times. The observed sequence ends 3 residues before the CDR3 terminus, with the missing tail filled in from the germline J gene. The gene calls are TRBV9 and TRBJ2-3; 8 bases fit TRBD2. The CDR3 covers 16 residues. V shed 2 bases, J shed 5 bases, and the junction held 10 bases outside the gene matches. Germline V lookup: CDR1 SGDLS, CDR2 YYNGEE. The DNA read from the CDR3 is TGTGCCAGCAGCGTCCTACCTAGCGGGCACGGAGATACG. Amino acid sequence: CASSVLPSGHGDT. The CDR3, in full, reads CASSVLPSGHGDTQYF.